This passage covers 29 T cell receptor beta chains from one sample sequenced in a study of early T cells in non-severe SARS-CoV-2 infection (dated by TCRdb to the early 2020s). Receptors were amplified or captured by 5' RACE. The instrument given in TCRdb is NextSeq 500. In-frame beta chains were kept once TCRdb had trimmed the public reads at Q25 with fastp and called clones with MiXCR. Every distinct CDR3 protein forms one entry, paired with its most common genes and DNA. For this sample the table gives some 64,000 distinct CDR3 sequences, of which more than 8.5% were detected only once. The leading ten clones occupy around a sixth of the sample. The source was whole blood, collected at baseline. These receptors were taken from an adult who was a healthcare worker with PCR-confirmed SARS-CoV-2 infection or an uninfected control (not recorded which).

This clonotype was observed a handful of times. The chain employs TRBV7-2 and TRBJ2-7, with unresolved D. V lost 5 bases and J 2 bases, leaving 10 bases between the germline ends. Germline V gene lookup returns CDR1 SGHTA and CDR2 FQGNSA. The CDR3 extends over 13 amino acids. CDR3 region: CASSPRTTYEQYF. For the CDR3, the DNA is TGTGCCAGCAGCCCCAGGACCACCTACGAGCAGTACTTC.

The J gene is TRBJ1-5, the V gene TRBV11-2; D is unresolved. Trimming shortened V by 3 bases and J by 0 bases, and 9 bases separated the two germline ends. This CDR3 region has 15 residues. Germline CDR1 SGHAT, CDR2 FQNNGV. In DNA, the CDR3 is TGTGCCAGCAGCTTCCTGCCCGATAGCAATCAGCCCCAGCATTTT. Its translation is CASSFLPDSNQPQHF.

A few counts support this clonotype. The V gene is TRBV11-2, the J gene TRBJ2-2; 7 nucleotides match TRBD1. Germline CDR1 SGHAT, CDR2 FQNNGV. V was clipped by 6 bases and J by 7 bases; unmatched bases: 8. The CDR3 is made up of 14 amino acids. The CDR3 sequence is CASSYDRVGGELFF. Written as DNA, the CDR3 is TGTGCCAGCAGTTACGACAGGGTTGGCGGGGAGCTGTTTTTT.

This clonotype was seen only a few times. The rearrangement joins TRBV7-9 to TRBJ2-3, with D maybe TRBD1 (5 bases). The CDR3 is made up of 12 amino acids. Germline CDR1 reads SEHNR; CDR2 reads FQNEAQ (reference sequence). V was pared by 4 bases and J by 11 bases, with 13 bases between. The CDR3 reads CASSSQGSRQYF. In DNA, the CDR3 is TGTGCCAGCAGCTCGCAGGGCTCCCGGCAGTATTTT.

The chain employs TRBV11-3 and TRBJ2-2; D ambiguous. Trimming removed 10 bases at V and 0 bases at J, with 3 bases between. This CDR3 has 11 amino acids. From germline, CDR1 is SGHNT and CDR2 YENEEA. CDR3 sequence (DNA): TGTGCCACGACGAACACCGGGGAGCTGTTTTTT. Protein product: CATTNTGELFF. Full variable domain (remainder filled in from reference TRBV11-3 and TRBJ2-2): EAGVVQSPRYKIIEKKQPVAFWCNPISGHNTLYWYLQNLGQGPELLIRYENEEAVDDSQLPKDRFSAERLKGVDSTLKIQPAELGDSAVYLCATTNTGELFFGEGSRLTVL.

This clonotype has just a few counts. The chain recombines TRBV5-1 with TRBJ2-5; 8 nucleotides match TRBD1. CDR3 length: 14 residues. CDR1 and CDR2 (germline): SGHRS, YFSETQ. V lost 4 bases, J lost 4 bases, and 6 bases stayed unmatched. Here the CDR3 reads CASSRGQEGETQYF. CDR3 coding DNA: TGCGCCAGCAGCCGGGGACAGGAGGGAGAGACCCAGTACTTC.

The rearrangement links TRBV6-5 to TRBJ1-1, with 9 bases aligning to TRBD1. CDR3 length: 15 residues. The ends lost 6 bases at V and 4 bases at J; junction bases unmatched: 9. Germline V gives CDR1 MNHEY, CDR2 SVGAGI. CDR3: CASRTLLTGGTEAFF. The DNA for the CDR3 is TGTGCCAGCAGGACTCTCCTGACAGGGGGCACTGAAGCTTTCTTT.

This clonotype was counted once. This chain's CDR3 is CASIRQGTAVNTQYF. For the CDR3, the DNA is TGTGCCAGCATTCGACAGGGGACTGCGGTAAATACGCAGTATTTT. The rearrangement joins TRBV6-1 to TRBJ2-3, with 8 positions matching TRBD1. The V gene's germline CDR1 is MNHNS and CDR2 SASEGT. This CDR3 contains 15 residues. The ends lost 7 bases at V and 7 bases at J; junction bases unmatched: 13.

This clonotype was counted only a few times. The genes are TRBV7-2 and TRBJ2-3; the D is unclear. V lost 6 bases and J lost 0, with 13 bases in between. The CDR3 covers 15 residues. Looked up from germline, CDR1 is SGHTA and CDR2 is FQGNSA. CDR3 loop: CASRVKSISTDTQYF. The CDR3 DNA follows: TGTGCCAGCAGAGTAAAGTCAATTAGCACAGATACGCAGTATTTT.

This clonotype was recorded at least ten times. This chain's CDR3 is CASSLRGALNTEAFF. In DNA, the CDR3 is TGTGCCAGCAGCTTAAGGGGGGCCTTGAACACTGAAGCTTTCTTT. This chain joins TRBV5-4 and TRBJ1-1, with a possible D match to TRBD1 (6 bases). CDR1 is SGHNT and CDR2 is YYREEE in the germline V gene (reference sequence). The CDR3 runs to 15 residues. The V end lost 2 bases, the J end lost 0 bases, and 11 bases lay between the germline ends.

This clonotype was detected only a few times. The chain joins TRBV11-2 to TRBJ2-1, with D unresolved. Trimming removed 4 bases at V and 7 bases at J, with 14 bases between. The CDR3 runs to 14 residues. Germline V CDR1 and CDR2: SGHAT, FQNNGV. CDR3 residues: CASSSALFRNEQFF. The CDR3 region has the DNA TGTGCCAGCAGCTCAGCCCTATTTAGGAATGAGCAGTTCTTC.

Remarks on this clonotype: Given a much more abundant clone one base away, this may be a read error. The rearrangement uses TRBV5-1 and TRBJ2-5, with D possibly called TRBD1 or TRBD2 (5 bases each). There are 15 residues in the CDR3. Germline V gene lookup returns CDR1 SGHRS and CDR2 YFSETQ. CDR3 bases: TGCACCAGCAGCTTGACCCGGGACCTCCAAGAGACCCAGTACTTC. It yields the protein CTSSLTRDLQETQYF.

This clonotype came up many times. The J gene is TRBJ1-1, the V gene TRBV12-3 or TRBV12-4, with 10 bases aligning to TRBD1. V lost 7 bases and J lost 0; bases outside the gene matches: 8. This CDR3 is built from 16 residues. The CDR3, as DNA: TGTGCCAGCACACCGGGACAGGGGATCGTGAACACTGAAGCTTTCTTT. Its translation: CASTPGQGIVNTEAFF.

This clonotype has only a few counts. This chain connects TRBV12-3 or TRBV12-4 to TRBJ1-4; possibly TRBD1 for D (5 bases). Deletions cut 3 bases from V and 5 bases from J, with 10 bases between. The CDR3 loop spans 14 amino acids. The CDR3 spells CASSFPGPNEKLFF. The CDR3 nucleotides read TGTGCCAGCAGTTTCCCAGGGCCGAATGAAAAACTGTTTTTT.

This clonotype has more than one count but fewer than ten. This rearrangement joins TRBV7-8 to TRBJ2-1; TRBD2 agrees at 9 bases. Germline values: CDR1 SGHVS, CDR2 FQNEAQ. This CDR3 is 15 amino acids long. V was clipped by 2 bases and J by 8 bases; unmatched bases: 7. CDR3 sequence (DNA): TGTGCCAGCAGCTTAAGCGGGAGGAGGAGCGATGAGCAGTTCTTC. Protein product: CASSLSGRRSDEQFF.

At least ten counts were recorded for this clonotype. The chain employs TRBV2 and TRBJ1-1, with TRBD1 matching 8 bases. Germline V gene data show CDR1 as SNHLY and CDR2 as FYNNEI. The CDR3 runs to 14 residues. The V and J ends lost 7 bases and 4 bases, in that order; junction bases with no gene match: 8. CDR3 in amino acids: CASTQKTGVTEAFF. The DNA of the CDR3 is TGTGCCAGCACCCAGAAGACAGGGGTCACTGAAGCTTTCTTT.

V is TRBV6-2 or TRBV6-3 and J is TRBJ2-1; 12 bases line up with TRBD2. Germline CDR1 reads MNHEY; CDR2 reads SVGEGT. There are 15 residues in the CDR3. J lost 7 bases, V lost 6 bases, and 7 bases had no gene match. The CDR3 spells CASSYGTSGQNEQFF. CDR3 sequence (DNA): TGTGCCAGCAGCTACGGGACTAGCGGGCAGAATGAGCAGTTCTTC.

Within the sample, this clonotype is large. CDR3 nucleotide sequence: TGCAGCGTTGAAGATAACACAGGGATTGATACGCAGTATTTT. It codes for CSVEDNTGIDTQYF. The chain couples TRBV29-1 to TRBJ2-3; perhaps TRBD1 as D (6 bases). The V and J ends lost 0 bases and 6 bases respectively, with 13 bases between them. The CDR3 is 14 amino acids. Looked up from germline, CDR1 is SQVTM and CDR2 is ANQGSEA.

This chain joins TRBV5-5 and TRBJ2-7; D is ambiguous. This CDR3 spans 14 amino acids. Germline V CDR1 and CDR2: SGHKS, YYEKEE (reference sequence). Trimming pared 1 base from V and 4 bases from J, leaving 12 bases between. Here the CDR3 DNA reads TGTGCCAGCAGCTTGTCTCGAAGTAGTTACGAGCAGTACTTC. Residues: CASSLSRSSYEQYF.

This clonotype was counted a few times. The chain combines TRBV10-3 with TRBJ1-1, with 10 bases that match TRBD1. The CDR3 consists of 14 residues. V was pared by 7 bases and J by 1 base, with 3 bases of the junction left unmatched. CDR1 and CDR2 from the germline V gene are ENHRY and SYGVKD. CDR3 sequence reads: CAITRDRGNTEAFF. Here the CDR3 DNA reads TGTGCCATCACCAGGGACAGGGGGAACACTGAAGCTTTCTTT.

To note about this clonotype: Relative to the germline gene, one junction end is altered; a read error may explain this. The gene calls are TRBV28 and TRBJ1-6; D may be TRBD1 (6 bases). The CDR3 spans 15 residues. The germline V gene has CDR1 MDHEN and CDR2 SYDVKM. CDR3 protein: CASSLYRAYNSPLHF. The CDR3 DNA is TGTGCCAGCAGCCTCTACAGGGCCTACAATTCACCCCTCCACTTT. Supplemented by reference TRBV28 and TRBJ1-6, the full variable domain reads DVKVTQSSRYLVKRTGEKVFLECVQDMDHENMFWYRQDPGLGLRLIYFSYDVKMKEKGDIPEGYSVSREKKERFSLILESASTNQTSMYLCASSLYRAYNSPLHFGNGTRLTVT.

As to this clonotype: This may come from a read error, since a much larger clone is one base off. This chain uses TRBV7-9 with TRBJ2-7; TRBD2 agrees at 7 bases. Germline V gene data show CDR1 as SEHNR and CDR2 as FQNEAQ (reference sequence). The CDR3 runs to 14 residues. J gave up 3 bases and V 2 bases, and 4 bases lay outside the gene matches. For the CDR3, the DNA is TGTGCCAGCAGCTTAACAGCGGGGTGCTACGAGCAGTACTTC. Residues: CASSLTAGCYEQYF.

This clonotype was seen a single time. The rearrangement uses TRBV9 and TRBJ2-3, with 10 bases aligning to TRBD2. The CDR3 is 16 residues long. CDR1 is SGDLS, CDR2 YYNGEE, per germline. The J segment lost 5 bases and the V segment lost 0 bases, leaving 6 bases of the junction unmatched. The CDR3 loop is CASSVALAGGKDTQYF. The CDR3, as DNA: TGTGCCAGCAGCGTAGCTTTAGCGGGAGGAAAAGATACGCAGTATTTT. Full variable domain (rest looked up from reference TRBV9 and TRBJ2-3): DSGVTQTPKHLITATGQRVTLRCSPRSGDLSVYWYQQSLDQGLQFLIQYYNGEERAKGNILERFSAQQFPDLHSELNLSSLELGDSALYFCASSVALAGGKDTQYFGPGTRLTVL.

This clonotype was found many times. The chain employs TRBV3-1 and TRBJ2-1; TRBD1 or TRBD2 may be the D gene (5 bases each). The CDR3 loop spans 16 amino acids. Looked up from germline, CDR1 is LGHDT and CDR2 is YNNKEL (reference sequence). V gave up 2 bases and J gave up 6 bases, with 17 bases separating them. CDR3 sequence: CASSQPGEGWGNEQFF. The CDR3 nucleotides read TGTGCCAGCAGCCAACCCGGAGAGGGGTGGGGCAATGAGCAGTTCTTC.

In this sample, this clonotype turned up a few times. The rearrangement links TRBV4-3 to TRBJ2-2; 7 bases map to TRBD2. Germline V gene data show CDR1 as LGHNA and CDR2 as YSLEER. The CDR3 runs 15 residues. V lost 3 bases, J lost 5 bases, and 6 bases stayed unmatched. The CDR3 region has the DNA TGCGCCAGCAGCCAGGGGCTAGCGGCAACCGGGGAGCTGTTTTTT. It translates to CASSQGLAATGELFF.

This clonotype was observed many times. The CDR3 reads CASTLGENTGELFF. The CDR3, as DNA: TGTGCCAGCACCCTAGGAGAGAACACCGGGGAGCTGTTTTTT. V is TRBV28 and J is TRBJ2-2; D is uncertain. The V end lost 7 bases, the J end lost 1 base, and 10 bases lay between the germline ends. Germline CDR1 MDHEN, CDR2 SYDVKM. The CDR3 runs 14 residues.

This clonotype occurred a few times. The genes are TRBV18 and TRBJ2-3; D remains unclear. V gave up 6 bases and J gave up 0 bases, with 4 bases separating them. The CDR3 covers 12 residues. Germline values: CDR1 KGHSH, CDR2 LQKENI. The CDR3 sequence: CASSASTDTQYF. In nucleotides, the CDR3 is TGTGCCAGCTCGGCCAGCACAGATACGCAGTATTTT.

In this sample, this clonotype turned up many times. The chain uses TRBV28 and TRBJ1-3; D is perhaps TRBD1 (6 bases). The CDR3 runs to 12 residues. V gave up 7 bases and J gave up 4 bases, with 8 bases separating them. Germline CDR1 and CDR2: MDHEN and SYDVKM. The CDR3 spells CASKGDGNTIYF. In DNA, the CDR3 is TGTGCCAGCAAGGGGGACGGAAACACCATATATTTT.

This clonotype was seen a handful of times. The chain uses TRBV6-4 and TRBJ2-3; 10 positions match TRBD2. Unmatched junction bases numbered 3, after V lost 5 bases and J lost 1 base. Germline V gene sequence: CDR1 MRHNA, CDR2 SNTAGT. This CDR3 is 15 amino acids long. The CDR3 DNA follows: TGTGCCAGCAGTTCTCTAGCGGGAGGCACAGATACGCAGTATTTT. It codes for CASSSLAGGTDTQYF.